Following are 3 T cell receptor beta chains from one sample sequenced in a study of human T cells and chemical hapten exposure. TCRdb independently ran MiXCR on the RACE reads; one entry per CDR3 protein. This sample has about 80,000 distinct CDR3 sequences, with approximately 10% found just once. Time point defined: patch test 2, 6 weeks after DPC sensitization. Treatment of the sample: therapeutic diphenylcyclopropenone sensitization with weekly scalp DPC. The material sequenced was whole blood, taken in connection with sensitization to the hapten diphenylcyclopropenone (DPC). The source of these receptors is a man between 18 and 29 years old with alopecia areata. Some clones in this sample may be carry-over from other donors' samples.

The gene calls are TRBV29-1 and TRBJ1-2; no clear D gene. Deletions cut 2 bases from V and 4 bases from J, with 14 bases between. Germline assignment: CDR1 SQVTM and CDR2 ANQGSEA. The CDR3 is 14 residues long. CDR3 coding DNA: TGCAGCGTTGAATATTGGCCCCGGGGCTATGGCTACACCTTC. Translated: CSVEYWPRGYGYTF.

The sample holds many counts of this clonotype. V usage is TRBV10-3 and J usage is TRBJ1-1; 7 positions match TRBD1. The CDR3 contains 13 residues. Germline V gene lookup returns CDR1 ENHRY and CDR2 SYGVKD. V was clipped by 5 bases and J by 5 bases; unmatched bases: 5. The CDR3 sequence: CAISKEDRTEAFF. CDR3 coding DNA: TGTGCCATCAGTAAAGAGGACAGGACTGAAGCTTTCTTT.

This clonotype was found many times. The chain has TRBV20-1 and TRBJ2-3; no clear D. This CDR3 is 15 amino acids long. Trimming stripped 3 bases from V and 6 bases from J, with 19 bases between. Germline V gene sequence: CDR1 DFQATT, CDR2 SNEGSKA (reference sequence). The CDR3 loop is CSASPQVRYSDTQYF. For the CDR3, the DNA is TGCAGTGCTAGCCCCCAGGTGCGATACTCGGATACGCAGTATTTT.